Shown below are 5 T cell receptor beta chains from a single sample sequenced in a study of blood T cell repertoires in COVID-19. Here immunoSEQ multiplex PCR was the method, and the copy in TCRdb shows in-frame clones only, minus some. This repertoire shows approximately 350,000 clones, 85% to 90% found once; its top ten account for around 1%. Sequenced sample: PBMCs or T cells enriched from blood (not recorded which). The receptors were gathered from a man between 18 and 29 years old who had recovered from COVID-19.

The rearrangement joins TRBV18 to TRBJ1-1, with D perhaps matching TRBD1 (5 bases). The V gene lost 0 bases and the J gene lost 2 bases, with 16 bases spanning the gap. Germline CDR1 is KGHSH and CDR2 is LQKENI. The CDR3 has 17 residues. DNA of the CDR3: TGTGCCAGCTCACCACCGAACCGGTCGGGGGGTAACACTGAAGCTTTCTTT. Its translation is CASSPPNRSGGNTEAFF.

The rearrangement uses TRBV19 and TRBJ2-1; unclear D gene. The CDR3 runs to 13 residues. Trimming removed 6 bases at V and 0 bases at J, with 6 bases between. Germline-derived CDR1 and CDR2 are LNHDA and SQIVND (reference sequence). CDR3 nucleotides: TGTGCCAGTAGACTGAGCTCCTACAATGAGCAGTTCTTC. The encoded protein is CASRLSSYNEQFF. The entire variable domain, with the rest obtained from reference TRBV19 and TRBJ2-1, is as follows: DGGITQSPKYLFRKEGQNVTLSCEQNLNHDAMYWYRQDPGQGLRLIYYSQIVNDFQKGDIAEGYSVSREKKESFPLTVTSAQKNPTAFYLCASRLSSYNEQFFGPGTRLTVL.

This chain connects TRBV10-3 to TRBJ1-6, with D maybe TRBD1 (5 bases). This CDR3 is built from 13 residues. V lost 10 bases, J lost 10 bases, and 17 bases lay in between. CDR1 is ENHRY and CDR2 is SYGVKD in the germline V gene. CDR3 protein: CATSATVLSPLHF. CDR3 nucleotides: TGTGCCACCTCGGCGACAGTTTTATCACCCCTCCACTTT.

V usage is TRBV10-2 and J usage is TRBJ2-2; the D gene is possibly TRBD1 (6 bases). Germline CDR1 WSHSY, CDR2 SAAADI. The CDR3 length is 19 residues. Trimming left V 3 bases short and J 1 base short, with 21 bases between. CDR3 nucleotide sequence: TGCGCCAGCAGTGATCTCAGGGGTTTCTCCGAGTTGAACACCGGGGAGCTGTTTTTT. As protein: CASSDLRGFSELNTGELFF.

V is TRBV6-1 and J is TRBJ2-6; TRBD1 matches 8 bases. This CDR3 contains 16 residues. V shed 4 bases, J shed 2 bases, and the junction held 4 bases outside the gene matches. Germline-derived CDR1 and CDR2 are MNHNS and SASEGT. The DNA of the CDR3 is TGTGCCAGCAGTGTACAGGGGGTGGCTGGGGCCAACGTCCTGACTTTC. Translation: CASSVQGVAGANVLTF.